Listed here are 19 T cell receptor beta chains from one sample, sequenced in a study of blood T cell repertoires in COVID-19. Here immunoSEQ multiplex PCR was the method, and the copy in TCRdb shows in-frame clones only, minus some. This sample yields about 170,000 clones, of which around four fifths are seen a single time; 2% to 2.5% belongs to the top ten. The sample comprised peripheral blood. Every receptor here comes from a woman of 80 years or more with acute or convalescent COVID-19.

The CDR3 bases are TGTGCCAGCAGCTTCGAAAACAGGGGTGGGGAGGATACGCAGTATTTT. This encodes CASSFENRGGEDTQYF. The V call is TRBV7-2, the J call TRBJ2-3; 7 bases match TRBD1. The length of the CDR3 is 16 residues. Germline V gives CDR1 SGHTA, CDR2 FQGNSA. Trimming at V came to 3 bases and at J to 6 bases, leaving 12 bases not matched to a gene.

The rearrangement links TRBV19 to TRBJ2-7; 8 bases align to TRBD1. V was pared by 3 bases and J by 5 bases, with 9 bases of the junction left unmatched. The germline V gene has CDR1 LNHDA and CDR2 SQIVND (reference sequence). The CDR3 loop spans 15 amino acids. This chain's CDR3 is CASSIFGTGYDEQYF. CDR3 nucleotides: TGTGCCAGTAGTATCTTCGGGACAGGATACGACGAGCAGTACTTC.

This clone was seen a single time. J is TRBJ1-1 and V is TRBV7-9; perhaps TRBD1 as D (6 bases). Trimming left V 5 bases short and J 0 bases short, with 13 bases between. Germline lookup yields CDR1 SEHNR and CDR2 FQNEAQ (reference sequence). The CDR3 extends over 15 amino acids. The CDR3: CASSQPGTLNTEAFF. CDR3 in DNA: TGTGCCAGCAGCCAGCCGGGGACACTGAACACTGAAGCTTTCTTT.

CDR3 DNA: TGTGCCAGCAACCAGGGACAGGGTACTGAAGAGACCCAGTACTTC. Translation gives CASNQGQGTEETQYF. V and J are TRBV5-6 and TRBJ2-5, with 9 bases identical to TRBD1. J was trimmed by 3 bases and V by 6 bases; bases with no gene match: 9. The CDR3 runs 15 residues. CDR1 and CDR2 from the germline V gene are SGHDT and YYEEEE.

The chain has TRBV7-2 and TRBJ2-6; D gene ambiguous. CDR1 is SGHTA and CDR2 is FQGNSA in the germline V gene. The CDR3 has 15 amino acids. V dropped 1 base and J dropped 2 bases, with 6 bases sitting between them. CDR3: CASSLESAGANVLTF. CDR3 nucleotides: TGTGCCAGCAGCTTAGAGTCAGCTGGGGCCAACGTCCTGACTTTC. The full variable domain, completed using reference TRBV7-2 and TRBJ2-6, is GAGVSQSPSNKVTEKGKDVELRCDPISGHTALYWYRQSLGQGLEFLIYFQGNSAPDKSGLPSDRFSAERTGGSVSTLTIQRTQQEDSAVYLCASSLESAGANVLTFGAGSRLTVL.

The rearrangement links TRBV18 to TRBJ1-4; D ambiguous. Trimming pared 4 bases from V and 5 bases from J, leaving 8 bases between. Per germline, CDR1 KGHSH and CDR2 LQKENI. The CDR3 spans 13 residues. The CDR3 spells CASSLSPNEKLFF. The CDR3 DNA reads TGTGCCAGCTCACTGTCTCCGAATGAAAAACTGTTTTTT.

This rearrangement joins TRBV19 to TRBJ2-7; TRBD1 matches at 7 bases. This CDR3 is 15 amino acids long. V shed 6 bases and J 8 bases; nucleotides not matched to a gene: 16. Germline V CDR1 and CDR2: LNHDA, SQIVND (reference sequence). The CDR3 here is CASSTTADRISKQYF. As DNA, the CDR3 is TGTGCCAGTAGCACTACCGCGGACAGGATCAGCAAGCAGTACTTC.

This clone occurred a few times. The chain recombines TRBV6-1 with TRBJ1-5; weak D call: TRBD1 (5 bases). Germline V gives CDR1 MNHNS, CDR2 SASEGT. The CDR3 sequence is 13 residues long. With 0 bases removed from V and 11 bases from J, the gap between germline ends came to 11 bases. The CDR3 protein is CASSEAGHRSQHF. The CDR3 DNA is TGTGCCAGCAGTGAAGCAGGCCACAGGTCCCAGCATTTT.

The rearrangement uses TRBV6-5 and TRBJ2-3; 9 bases map to TRBD1. The CDR3 is made up of 15 amino acids. The trim removed 7 bases at V and 2 bases at J, leaving 7 bases unmatched. The germline V gene encodes CDR1 MNHEY and CDR2 SVGAGI. CDR3 amino acids: CASTAQGATTDTQYF. CDR3 nucleotide sequence: TGTGCCAGCACGGCACAGGGGGCTACCACAGATACGCAGTATTTT.

V is TRBV12-3 or TRBV12-4 and J is TRBJ2-3, with TRBD1 matching 8 bases. Trimming at V came to 0 bases and at J to 15 bases, leaving 8 bases not matched to a gene. This CDR3 has 13 amino acids. This CDR3 reads CASSLAGQDRGYF. The CDR3 DNA follows: TGTGCCAGCAGTTTAGCGGGACAGGACCGAGGTTATTTT.

This chain connects TRBV19 to TRBJ1-5; D call uncertain. The germline gives CDR1 LNHDA, CDR2 SQIVND (reference sequence). This CDR3 is built from 15 residues. Trimming removed 3 bases from V and 0 bases from J, with 9 bases in between. The CDR3 sequence is CASSIGQASNQPQHF. In DNA form, the CDR3 reads TGTGCCAGTAGTATTGGGCAGGCTAGCAATCAGCCCCAGCATTTT. Combining the CDR3 with reference TRBV19 and TRBJ1-5 gives the whole variable domain DGGITQSPKYLFRKEGQNVTLSCEQNLNHDAMYWYRQDPGQGLRLIYYSQIVNDFQKGDIAEGYSVSREKKESFPLTVTSAQKNPTAFYLCASSIGQASNQPQHFGDGTRLSIL.

The rearrangement joins TRBV6-5 to TRBJ2-7, with 8 positions matching TRBD1. CDR3 length: 13 residues. With V trimmed by 0 bases and J by 5 bases, 0 bases remained unmatched. Looked up from germline, CDR1 is MNHEY and CDR2 is SVGAGI. The CDR3, as DNA: TGTGCCAGCAGTTACTCGGACAGGGACGAGCAGTACTTC. It is translated as CASSYSDRDEQYF.

The chain links TRBV3-1 (or the pseudogene TRBV3-2) to TRBJ1-1; possibly TRBD1 for D (6 bases). From germline, CDR1 is LGHDT and CDR2 YNNKEL (reference sequence). This CDR3 is 15 amino acids long. V lost 2 bases and J lost 4, with 14 bases in between. The CDR3 is CASSQPTGIGTEAFF. For the CDR3, the DNA is TGTGCCAGCAGCCAACCAACAGGGATCGGCACTGAAGCTTTCTTT.

The chain couples TRBV28 to TRBJ2-7; D is possibly TRBD2 (6 bases). Trimming left V 7 bases short and J 4 bases short, with 14 bases between. The CDR3 length is 13 residues. CDR1 MDHEN and CDR2 SYDVKM come from the germline V gene. Here the CDR3 reads CASNLGGPYEQYF. The CDR3 DNA reads TGTGCCAGCAACCTTGGAGGGCCGTACGAGCAGTACTTC.

The chain combines TRBV6-1 with TRBJ1-3, with a possible D match to TRBD1 (6 bases). V lost 1 base and J 4 bases, leaving 11 bases between the germline ends. This CDR3 is built from 15 residues. Germline V gene sequence: CDR1 MNHNS, CDR2 SASEGT. CDR3 nucleotide sequence: TGTGCCAGCAGTGAAGATCAGGGGCGGGGAAACACCATATATTTT. Its protein product is CASSEDQGRGNTIYF.

The chain has TRBV30 and TRBJ2-5; possible D gene TRBD1, 6 bases. Trimming shortened V by 0 bases and J by 2 bases, and 22 bases separated the two germline ends. Per germline, CDR1 GTSNPN and CDR2 SVGIG (reference sequence). This CDR3 spans 18 amino acids. This chain's CDR3 is CAWSVFPGALGHQETQYF. CDR3 bases: TGTGCCTGGAGTGTATTTCCAGGGGCACTCGGTCATCAAGAGACCCAGTACTTC.

This rearrangement joins TRBV7-9 to TRBJ1-2; D gene ambiguous. The CDR3 is 14 amino acids. The germline V and J ends were trimmed by 4 bases and 1 base, with 10 bases remaining between them. Per the germline V gene, CDR1 is SEHNR and CDR2 is FQNEAQ (reference sequence). The CDR3 region has the DNA TGTGCCAGCAGCTGGGGTGAGGGTAACTATGGCTACACCTTC. Residues: CASSWGEGNYGYTF.

This chain links TRBV29-1 with TRBJ1-2; 7 bases match TRBD1. The CDR3 is made up of 12 amino acids. CDR1 is SQVTM, CDR2 ANQGSEA, per germline. With 4 bases clipped from V and 4 bases from J, the junction kept 3 bases outside the gene matches. The CDR3 loop is CSVGTGVYGYTF. The CDR3 DNA reads TGCAGCGTTGGCACAGGGGTCTATGGCTACACCTTC.

Concerning this clone: One end of the junction fails to match germline, which may point to a read error. This chain joins TRBV19 and TRBJ1-5; no reliable D call. This CDR3 contains 12 residues. In germline, CDR1 is LNHDA, CDR2 SQIVND (reference sequence). Here the CDR3 DNA reads TGTGCCAGTGGCGAGGTGGTTCAGTCCCAGCATTTT. Amino acid sequence: CASGEVVQSQHF.